These 31 T cell receptor beta chains were all obtained from the same sample, sequenced in a study of a mutant IDH1 vaccine in newly diagnosed glioma. Documented time point: baseline, week 1 (first vaccination visit). Treatment meaning: pre-vaccination baseline after standard-of-care therapy. Data came from immunoSEQ multiplex PCR; TCRdb stores just in-frame clones and leaves some out. The sample yields about 100,000 clones, 80% seen once. Sequenced here: PBMCs, sampled from a glioma patient treated with radiotherapy, temozolomide or both. These receptors came from a man aged 35 to 55 with glioma.

A remark on this clone: One junction end does not reproduce the germline sequence, and a read error may be involved. The chain recombines TRBV6-1 with TRBJ1-1; D unclear. CDR3 length: 10 amino acids. The V gene's germline CDR1 is MNHNS and CDR2 SASEGT. The CDR3 nucleotides read TGTGTCAGCAGATTAGGCCAAGCTTTCTTT. It translates to CVSRLGQAFF.

The rearrangement uses TRBV5-4 and TRBJ1-1; D call uncertain. Germline lookup yields CDR1 SGHNT and CDR2 YYREEE (reference sequence). The CDR3 totals 15 residues. Trimming took off 3 bases at V and 1 base at J, with 13 bases between the two ends. The CDR3: CASSSWGAGNTEAFF. The CDR3 DNA reads as TGTGCCAGCAGCTCGTGGGGAGCGGGGAACACTGAAGCTTTCTTT.

The chain joins TRBV19 to TRBJ1-2, with D perhaps matching TRBD1 (5 bases). Germline values: CDR1 LNHDA, CDR2 SQIVND (reference sequence). V was clipped by 8 bases and J by 4 bases, with 17 bases between them. The CDR3 covers 14 residues. In DNA, the CDR3 is TGTGCCAGTTCCGGGACCGCCGCCAGCTATGGCTACACCTTC. Translating it yields CASSGTAASYGYTF. The full variable domain, rest sourced from reference TRBV19 and TRBJ1-2, is DGGITQSPKYLFRKEGQNVTLSCEQNLNHDAMYWYRQDPGQGLRLIYYSQIVNDFQKGDIAEGYSVSREKKESFPLTVTSAQKNPTAFYLCASSGTAASYGYTFGSGTRLTVV.

Note on this clone: At one of its ends the junction is not consistent with the germline gene, which may arise from a read error. The rearrangement links TRBV7-7 to TRBJ2-1; 12 nucleotides match TRBD2. From germline, CDR1 is SSHAT and CDR2 FNYEAQ (reference sequence). CDR3 length equals 15 residues. The chain's CDR3 is CASSPGLAGYNEQFF. In DNA, the CDR3 is TGTGCTAGCAGCCCGGGACTAGCGGGTTACAATGAGCAGTTCTTC. Full variable domain (missing parts from reference TRBV7-7 and TRBJ2-1): GAGVSQSPRYKVTKRGQDVTLRCDPISSHATLYWYQQALGQGPEFLTYFNYEAQPDKSGLPSDRFSAERPEGSISTLTIQRTEQRDSAMYRCASSPGLAGYNEQFFGPGTRLTVL.

This clone was seen a handful of times. This chain joins TRBV11-2 and TRBJ2-7; the match to TRBD2 covers 13 bases. Germline assignment: CDR1 SGHAT and CDR2 FQNNGV. The CDR3 has 14 residues. V was clipped by 9 bases and J by 3 bases; unmatched bases: 5. In DNA form, the CDR3 reads TGTGCCAGTAGTCGGACTAGCGGGAGCTACGAGCAGTACTTC. Its protein product is CASSRTSGSYEQYF.

This clone was observed a handful of times. The rearrangement uses TRBV6-1 and TRBJ1-4, with D perhaps TRBD1 (5 bases). Trimming took off 2 bases at V and 5 bases at J, with 9 bases between the two ends. The CDR3 loop spans 14 amino acids. Germline V gene sequence: CDR1 MNHNS, CDR2 SASEGT. The CDR3 is CASSEWGRNEKLFF. The CDR3 nucleotides read TGTGCCAGCAGTGAATGGGGGAGAAATGAAAAACTGTTTTTT.

This rearrangement joins TRBV5-5 to TRBJ2-5, with 12 positions matching TRBD1. V lost 0 bases and J lost 5; bases outside the gene matches: 5. Germline V lookup: CDR1 SGHKS, CDR2 YYEKEE (reference sequence). This CDR3 contains 16 residues. CDR3 region: CASSLAGTGGGETQYF. Written as DNA, the CDR3 is TGTGCCAGCAGCTTGGCCGGGACAGGGGGCGGGGAGACCCAGTACTTC.

The chain couples TRBV11-3 to TRBJ1-1, with D perhaps TRBD1 (6 bases). The CDR3 loop spans 14 amino acids. V was pared by 0 bases and J by 4 bases, with 9 bases between. Germline values: CDR1 SGHNT, CDR2 YENEEA. The DNA of the CDR3 is TGTGCCAGCAGCTTAGATGGGGACACCACTGAAGCTTTCTTT. This translates into CASSLDGDTTEAFF.

There are a few counts of this clone. The CDR3 loop is CASSWGSYNEQFF. CDR3 bases: TGTGCCAGCAGCTGGGGCTCCTACAATGAGCAGTTCTTC. The V gene is TRBV7-2, the J gene TRBJ2-1; D is unclear. The germline CDR1 and CDR2 sequences are SGHTA and FQGNSA. Deletions cut 4 bases from V and 0 bases from J, with 4 bases between. The CDR3 is 13 residues long.

This clone was recorded a few times. Written as DNA, the CDR3 is TGCGCCAGCAGCATCCAGGACAGGGCCGGGGACGAGCAGTACTTC. Its protein product is CASSIQDRAGDEQYF. The chain recombines TRBV4-3 with TRBJ2-7, with 8 bases that match TRBD1. CDR3 length: 15 residues. Germline CDR1 is LGHNA and CDR2 is YSLEER. V lost 5 bases and J lost 5; bases outside the gene matches: 11.

The V and J genes are TRBV20-1 and TRBJ1-4; D perhaps matches TRBD1 (5 bases). With 6 bases removed from V and 16 bases from J, the gap between germline ends came to 12 bases. This CDR3 spans 9 amino acids. CDR1 is DFQATT and CDR2 is SNEGSKA in the germline V gene (reference sequence). The CDR3 nucleotides are TGCAGTGCCCCGAGCGGGGGGTTTTTT. As protein: CSAPSGGFF.

The table lists this clone with a few counts. The gene calls are TRBV30 and TRBJ1-2, with D unclear. The germline V gene encodes CDR1 GTSNPN and CDR2 SVGIG (reference sequence). Trimming shortened V by 3 bases and J by 6 bases, and 5 bases separated the two germline ends. The CDR3 extends over 10 amino acids. The CDR3 DNA sequence: TGTGCCTGGAGCGTTGATGGCTACACCTTC. Residues: CAWSVDGYTF.

This chain links TRBV4-1 with TRBJ1-1; 7 nucleotides agree with TRBD1. From germline, CDR1 is MGHRA and CDR2 YSYEKL. There are 14 residues in the CDR3. With 5 bases clipped from V and 6 bases from J, the junction kept 9 bases outside the gene matches. The CDR3 loop is CASSYRGGGAEAFF. In DNA, the CDR3 is TGCGCCAGCAGCTACAGGGGAGGGGGTGCTGAAGCTTTCTTT.

The J gene is TRBJ2-7, the V gene TRBV6-5; no definite D call. Looked up from germline, CDR1 is MNHEY and CDR2 is SVGAGI. This CDR3 comprises 13 residues. V was clipped by 2 bases and J by 2 bases, with 7 bases between them. CDR3 in DNA: TGTGCCAGCAGTTACCGGCCAGCCTACGAGCAGTACTTC. Protein sequence: CASSYRPAYEQYF.

The genes are TRBV7-2 and TRBJ2-7; TRBD1 aligns across 11 bases. This CDR3 contains 14 residues. CDR1 and CDR2 from the germline V gene are SGHTA and FQGNSA. J lost 5 bases, V lost 6 bases, and 6 bases had no gene match. The CDR3 reads CASSRTGGPHEQYF. The CDR3 DNA follows: TGTGCCAGCAGTCGGACAGGGGGCCCACACGAGCAGTACTTC.

This clone was counted a few times. The gene calls are TRBV6-5 and TRBJ1-6, with D uncertain. The CDR3 totals 16 residues. Trimming took 2 bases from V and 7 from J, leaving 15 bases between them. Germline CDR1 is MNHEY and CDR2 is SVGAGI. This CDR3 reads CASSYDLPGKNSPLHF. The CDR3 DNA is TGTGCCAGCAGTTACGATTTGCCCGGGAAAAATTCACCCCTCCACTTT.

The chain couples TRBV5-1 to TRBJ2-3; tentative D call: TRBD2 (6 bases). This CDR3 spans 14 amino acids. Per the germline V gene, CDR1 is SGHRS and CDR2 is YFSETQ. Between the trimmed V and J ends, which lost 0 bases and 6 bases, there was a span of 11 bases. As DNA, the CDR3 is TGCGCCAGCAGCTTGGGCGGGGCTTCGGATACGCAGTATTTT. It specifies CASSLGGASDTQYF.

J is TRBJ1-2 and V is TRBV19; no definite D call. This CDR3 spans 12 amino acids. Germline-derived CDR1 and CDR2 are LNHDA and SQIVND (reference sequence). V dropped 11 bases and J dropped 4 bases, with 14 bases sitting between them. For the CDR3, the DNA is TGTGCCGTAAGCAACAGTCCCTATGGCTACACCTTC. It translates to CAVSNSPYGYTF.

In this sample, this clone turned up a few times. This chain connects TRBV10-3 to TRBJ1-2; 7 nucleotides line up with TRBD1. J was trimmed by 8 bases and V by 10 bases; bases with no gene match: 7. The germline V gene has CDR1 ENHRY and CDR2 SYGVKD. CDR3 length: 11 amino acids. The CDR3 region is CATTQGTGYTF. In nucleotides, the CDR3 is TGTGCCACGACACAGGGGACGGGCTACACCTTC.

The chain joins TRBV6-6 to TRBJ1-1, with D uncertain. There are 13 residues in the CDR3. V was trimmed by 8 bases and J by 1 base, leaving 11 bases between them. In germline, CDR1 is MNHNY, CDR2 SVGAGI (reference sequence). The CDR3 DNA is TGTGCCAGCTTTAAGGGTGAGAACACTGAAGCTTTCTTT. Translating it yields CASFKGENTEAFF.

A note on this clone: A junction boundary mismatches the germline segment, possibly from a read error. The genes are TRBV7-7 and TRBJ2-2, with D uncertain. Germline V gene data show CDR1 as SSHAT and CDR2 as FNYEAQ (reference sequence). CDR3 size: 13 residues. The CDR3 is CASSPDTTGELFF. The CDR3 DNA is TGTGCTAGCAGCCCAGACACAACCGGGGAGCTGTTTTTT.

This clone was detected only a few times. The chain carries TRBV6-4 and TRBJ2-3; tentatively, D is TRBD2 (5 bases). The CDR3 runs to 15 residues. From germline, CDR1 is MRHNA and CDR2 SNTAGT. Deletions cut 2 bases from V and 1 base from J, with 10 bases between. Written as DNA, the CDR3 is TGTGCCAGCAGTGACATGGCGGGCGGCACAGATACGCAGTATTTT. Its translation is CASSDMAGGTDTQYF.

This chain links TRBV7-2 with TRBJ2-1; 7 bases fit TRBD2. V lost 4 bases and J lost 4; bases outside the gene matches: 4. CDR3 length: 14 amino acids. CDR1 is SGHTA and CDR2 is FQGNSA in the germline V gene. The CDR3 region is CASSSRGGYNEQFF. CDR3 nucleotides: TGTGCCAGCAGCTCCCGCGGGGGTTACAATGAGCAGTTCTTC.

The gene calls are TRBV5-1 and TRBJ1-2; D gene unclear. The CDR3 runs 12 residues. Germline V gives CDR1 SGHRS, CDR2 YFSETQ. Trimming took 0 bases from V and 6 from J, leaving 6 bases between them. DNA of the CDR3: TGCGCCAGCAGCTTGGAAAGGAATGGCTACACCTTC. Its protein is CASSLERNGYTF.

The gene calls are TRBV9 and TRBJ1-3; 7 nucleotides line up with TRBD1. Germline-derived CDR1 and CDR2 are SGDLS and YYNGEE. CDR3 length equals 16 residues. The junction had 9 bases not matched to a gene; V was cut back by 6 bases and J by 0 bases. DNA for the CDR3: TGTGCCAGCACCAAATCCGGGACAGACTCTGGAAACACCATATATTTT. It specifies CASTKSGTDSGNTIYF.

This chain's CDR3 is CASSQEGRGYEQYF. The DNA of the CDR3 is TGCGCCAGCAGCCAAGAAGGCAGGGGCTACGAGCAGTACTTC. The chain uses TRBV4-3 and TRBJ2-7; a possible D gene is TRBD1 (6 bases). The V end lost 0 bases, the J end lost 3 bases, and 9 bases lay between the germline ends. The CDR3 spans 14 residues. From germline, CDR1 is LGHNA and CDR2 YSLEER.

This clone was observed once. The V call is TRBV5-5, the J call TRBJ1-3; D perhaps matches TRBD1 (5 bases). Germline CDR1 is SGHKS and CDR2 is YYEKEE (reference sequence). The CDR3 covers 18 residues. The V end lost 0 bases, the J end lost 0 bases, and 16 bases lay between the germline ends. CDR3 nucleotides: TGTGCCAGCAGCTTGGGGGCCCAGGGACCCAGCTCTGGAAACACCATATATTTT. It yields the protein CASSLGAQGPSSGNTIYF.

The chain employs TRBV6-6 and TRBJ2-7, with TRBD1 as a possible D gene (6 bases). The V gene's germline CDR1 is MNHNY and CDR2 SVGAGI (reference sequence). V gave up 6 bases and J gave up 5 bases, with 14 bases separating them. CDR3 size: 13 residues. CDR3 bases: TGTGCCAGCAGGGCCTCAGGGGCCCACGAGCAGTACTTC. It translates to CASRASGAHEQYF.

V gene TRBV11-2 combines with J gene TRBJ2-3; no clear D gene. This CDR3 comprises 12 residues. Per the germline V gene, CDR1 is SGHAT and CDR2 is FQNNGV. Trimming took off 4 bases at V and 10 bases at J, with 12 bases between the two ends. The CDR3 sequence is CASSSTVGSQYF. CDR3 sequence (DNA): TGTGCCAGCAGCTCGACCGTGGGCTCGCAGTATTTT.

The genes are TRBV11-1 and TRBJ2-7, with TRBD1 matching over 7 bases. The CDR3 has 13 amino acids. V lost 9 bases, J lost 0 bases, and 5 bases stayed unmatched. Germline loops: CDR1 SGHAT, CDR2 FQDESV (reference sequence). CDR3 sequence (DNA): TGTGCCAGGTCGGGACAGAGCTCCTACGAGCAGTACTTC. Translation gives CARSGQSSYEQYF.

The chain links TRBV18 to TRBJ2-7, with 8 nucleotides matching TRBD1. This CDR3 is built from 14 residues. Per the germline V gene, CDR1 is KGHSH and CDR2 is LQKENI. With 3 bases clipped from V and 2 bases from J, the junction kept 3 bases outside the gene matches. The DNA for the CDR3 is TGTGCCAGCTCACCCAGGACAGGGACCTACGAGCAGTACTTC. This translates into CASSPRTGTYEQYF.